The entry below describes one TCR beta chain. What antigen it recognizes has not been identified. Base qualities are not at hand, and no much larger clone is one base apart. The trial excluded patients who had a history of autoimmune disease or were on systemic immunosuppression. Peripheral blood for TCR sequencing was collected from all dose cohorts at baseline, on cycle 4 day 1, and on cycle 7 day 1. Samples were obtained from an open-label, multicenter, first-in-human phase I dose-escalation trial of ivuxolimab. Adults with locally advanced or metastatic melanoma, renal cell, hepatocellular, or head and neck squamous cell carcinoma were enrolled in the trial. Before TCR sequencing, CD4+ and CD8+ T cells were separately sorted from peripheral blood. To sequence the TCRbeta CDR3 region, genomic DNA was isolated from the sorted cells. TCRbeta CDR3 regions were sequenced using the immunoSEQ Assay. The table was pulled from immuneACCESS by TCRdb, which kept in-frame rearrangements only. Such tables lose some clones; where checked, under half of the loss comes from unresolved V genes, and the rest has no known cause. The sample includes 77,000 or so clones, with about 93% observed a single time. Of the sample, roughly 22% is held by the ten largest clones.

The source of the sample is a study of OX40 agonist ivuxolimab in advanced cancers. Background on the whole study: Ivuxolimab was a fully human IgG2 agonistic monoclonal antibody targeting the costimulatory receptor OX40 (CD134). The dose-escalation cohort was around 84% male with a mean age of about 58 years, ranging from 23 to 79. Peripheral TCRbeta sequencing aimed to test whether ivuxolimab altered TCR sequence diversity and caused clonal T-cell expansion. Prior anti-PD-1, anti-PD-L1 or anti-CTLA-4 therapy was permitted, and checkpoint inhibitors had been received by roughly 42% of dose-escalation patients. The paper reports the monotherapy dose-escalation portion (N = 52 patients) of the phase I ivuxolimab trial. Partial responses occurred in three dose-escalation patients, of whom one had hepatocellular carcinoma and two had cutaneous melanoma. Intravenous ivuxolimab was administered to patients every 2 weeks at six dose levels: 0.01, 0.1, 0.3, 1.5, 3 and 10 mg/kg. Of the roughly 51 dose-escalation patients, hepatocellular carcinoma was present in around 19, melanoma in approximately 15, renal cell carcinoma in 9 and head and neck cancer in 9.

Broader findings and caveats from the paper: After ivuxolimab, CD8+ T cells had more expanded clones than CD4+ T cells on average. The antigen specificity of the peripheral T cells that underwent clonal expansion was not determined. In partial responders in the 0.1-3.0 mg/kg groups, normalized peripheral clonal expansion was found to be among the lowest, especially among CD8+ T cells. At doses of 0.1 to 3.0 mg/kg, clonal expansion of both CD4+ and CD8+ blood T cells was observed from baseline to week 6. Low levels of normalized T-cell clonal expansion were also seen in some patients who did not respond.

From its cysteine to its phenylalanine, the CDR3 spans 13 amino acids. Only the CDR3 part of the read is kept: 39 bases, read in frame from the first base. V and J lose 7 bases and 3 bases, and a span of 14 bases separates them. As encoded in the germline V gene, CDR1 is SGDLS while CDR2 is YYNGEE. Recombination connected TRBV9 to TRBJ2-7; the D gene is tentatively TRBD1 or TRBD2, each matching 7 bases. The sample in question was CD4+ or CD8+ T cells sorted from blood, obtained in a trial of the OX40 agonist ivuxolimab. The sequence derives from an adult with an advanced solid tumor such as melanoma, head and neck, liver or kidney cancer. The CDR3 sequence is CASGLGDSYEQYF. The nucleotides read TGTGCCAGCGGACTAGGGGACAGCTACGAGCAGTACTTC.